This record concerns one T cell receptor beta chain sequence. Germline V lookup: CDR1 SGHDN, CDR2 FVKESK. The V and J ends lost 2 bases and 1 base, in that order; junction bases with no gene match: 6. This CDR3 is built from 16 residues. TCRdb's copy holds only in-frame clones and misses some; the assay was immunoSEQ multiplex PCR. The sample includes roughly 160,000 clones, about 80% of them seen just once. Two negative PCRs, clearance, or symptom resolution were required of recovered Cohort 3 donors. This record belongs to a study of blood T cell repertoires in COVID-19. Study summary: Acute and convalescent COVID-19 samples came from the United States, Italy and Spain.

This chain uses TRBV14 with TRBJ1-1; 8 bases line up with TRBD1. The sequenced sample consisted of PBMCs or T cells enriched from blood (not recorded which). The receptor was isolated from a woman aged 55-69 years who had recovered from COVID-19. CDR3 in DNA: TGTGCCAGCAGCCAACACCCTGGACAGGGGAACACTGAAGCTTTCTTT. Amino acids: CASSQHPGQGNTEAFF.